The rows below give T cell receptor beta chains drawn from one sample of a study of regulatory T cells in long-lasting Graves disease. TCRdb re-derived calls from the multiplex PCR reads in MiXCR, one entry per CDR3 protein. The sample holds some 400,000 distinct CDR3 sequences, under 15% seen once. A further study also used this sample, focusing on T cells in Graves' hyperthyroidism and ophthalmopathy.

The sequencing here drew on peripheral blood mononuclear cells (PBMCs), taken at new diagnosis, from a patient treated with antithyroid drugs. All receptors come from a woman aged 30 to 39 with Graves disease. Each CDR3 is given with its conserved first and last residue. Fields, in order: V gene, J gene, clone size, D gene, CDR3 protein, CDR3 DNA. D genes are given only for firm matches. Size values are once, few and many counts, or a class for expanded clones, and some rows have none.

v_gene: TRBV6-1; j_gene: TRBJ2-7; abundance: many; d_gene: TRBD2; CDR3aa: CASTPTSGGGYEQYF; CDR3nt: TGTGCCAGCACTCCAACTAGCGGAGGGGGATACGAGCAGTACTTC
v_gene: TRBV4-2; j_gene: TRBJ1-6; abundance: few; d_gene: NA; CDR3aa: CASSQGGRAKSPLHF; CDR3nt: TGTGCCAGCAGCCAGGGGGGCAGGGCGAAATCACCCCTCCACTTT
v_gene: TRBV15; j_gene: TRBJ2-7; abundance: many; d_gene: NA; CDR3aa: CATSESWEALYEQYF; CDR3nt: TGTGCCACCAGCGAATCTTGGGAGGCCCTATACGAGCAGTACTTC
v_gene: TRBV15; j_gene: TRBJ2-5; abundance: many; d_gene: NA; CDR3aa: CATSRDLARQETQYF; CDR3nt: TGTGCCACCAGCAGAGATCTGGCGCGGCAAGAGACCCAGTACTTC
v_gene: TRBV27; j_gene: TRBJ1-3; abundance: few; d_gene: NA; CDR3aa: CASSLVGTSRNTIYF; CDR3nt: TGTGCCAGCAGTTTAGTCGGGACAAGCAGAAACACCATATATTTT
v_gene: TRBV20-1; j_gene: TRBJ2-1; abundance: many; d_gene: NA; CDR3aa: CSARYGINEQFF; CDR3nt: TGCAGTGCTAGATACGGCATCAATGAGCAGTTCTTC
v_gene: TRBV3-1; j_gene: TRBJ2-7; abundance: many; d_gene: TRBD1; CDR3aa: CASSQETGVGEQYF; CDR3nt: TGTGCCAGCAGCCAAGAGACAGGGGTGGGCGAGCAGTACTTC
v_gene: TRBV5-1; j_gene: TRBJ1-2; abundance: NA; d_gene: NA; CDR3aa: CASSLEVQGLGGYTF; CDR3nt: TGCGCCAGCAGCTTGGAGGTCCAGGGTTTAGGGGGCTACACCTTC
v_gene: TRBV10-2; j_gene: TRBJ2-1; abundance: many; d_gene: NA; CDR3aa: CASSESWGEQFF; CDR3nt: TGCGCCAGCAGTGAGTCGTGGGGTGAGCAGTTCTTC
v_gene: TRBV12-3/TRBV12-4; j_gene: TRBJ1-3; abundance: few; d_gene: NA; CDR3aa: CASSSTDRRGNTIYF; CDR3nt: TGTGCCAGCAGTTCGACGGACCGACGGGGAAACACCATATATTTT
v_gene: TRBV29-1; j_gene: TRBJ2-2; abundance: NA; d_gene: NA; CDR3aa: CSVASPAANTGELFF; CDR3nt: TGCAGCGTTGCCTCACCAGCGGCGAACACCGGGGAGCTGTTTTTT
v_gene: TRBV12-3/TRBV12-4; j_gene: TRBJ2-1; abundance: many; d_gene: NA; CDR3aa: CASSQPPTENEQFF; CDR3nt: TGTGCCAGCAGCCAACCCCCGACCGAAAATGAGCAGTTCTTC
v_gene: TRBV5-1; j_gene: TRBJ2-1; abundance: NA; d_gene: NA; CDR3aa: CASSLDASSYDEQFF; CDR3nt: TGCGCCAGCAGCTTAGACGCGAGCTCCTACGATGAGCAGTTCTTC
v_gene: TRBV27; j_gene: TRBJ2-2; abundance: NA; d_gene: TRBD2; CDR3aa: CASSFIPGLAGGLAGELFF; CDR3nt: TGTGCCAGCAGTTTTATACCGGGACTAGCGGGAGGGCTGGCCGGGGAGCTGTTTTTT
v_gene: TRBV20-1; j_gene: TRBJ1-2; abundance: many; d_gene: NA; CDR3aa: CSARDLGGLDYGYTF; CDR3nt: TGCAGTGCTAGAGACCTCGGGGGATTAGACTATGGCTACACCTTC
v_gene: TRBV2; j_gene: TRBJ1-2; abundance: many; d_gene: NA; CDR3aa: CASSESWVTYGYTF; CDR3nt: TGTGCCAGCAGTGAAAGTTGGGTTACCTATGGCTACACCTTC
v_gene: TRBV27; j_gene: TRBJ1-4; abundance: many; d_gene: TRBD1; CDR3aa: CASSRQGTNEKLFF; CDR3nt: TGTGCCAGCAGTCGACAGGGAACTAATGAAAAACTGTTTTTT
v_gene: TRBV3-1; j_gene: TRBJ2-1; abundance: many; d_gene: TRBD2; CDR3aa: CASSPRTSGRAGYNEQFF; CDR3nt: TGTGCCAGCAGTCCAAGGACTAGCGGGAGGGCGGGCTACAATGAGCAGTTCTTC
v_gene: TRBV15; j_gene: TRBJ2-7; abundance: many; d_gene: NA; CDR3aa: CATSNDNPGEQYF; CDR3nt: TGTGCCACCAGCAACGACAACCCGGGGGAGCAGTACTTC
v_gene: TRBV6-1; j_gene: TRBJ2-1; abundance: NA; d_gene: TRBD1; CDR3aa: CASSRYDRGSYNEQFF; CDR3nt: TGTGCCAGCAGCCGCTATGACAGGGGTTCCTACAATGAGCAGTTCTTC
v_gene: TRBV6-1; j_gene: TRBJ2-7; abundance: NA; d_gene: NA; CDR3aa: CVSREQWANEQYF; CDR3nt: TGTGTCAGCAGAGAACAGTGGGCGAACGAGCAGTACTTC
v_gene: TRBV11-2; j_gene: TRBJ2-1; abundance: many; d_gene: NA; CDR3aa: CASSLWERVSYNEQFF; CDR3nt: TGTGCCAGCAGCTTATGGGAGAGGGTGTCGTACAATGAGCAGTTCTTC
v_gene: TRBV4-1; j_gene: TRBJ2-7; abundance: many; d_gene: NA; CDR3aa: CASSPKGGAGYEQYF; CDR3nt: TGCGCCAGCAGCCCGAAGGGTGGGGCTGGCTACGAGCAGTACTTC
v_gene: TRBV28; j_gene: TRBJ1-2; abundance: many; d_gene: TRBD1; CDR3aa: CASSSGGGYGYTF; CDR3nt: TGTGCCAGCAGTTCAGGGGGCGGCTATGGCTACACCTTC
v_gene: TRBV5-1; j_gene: TRBJ2-7; abundance: many; d_gene: TRBD2; CDR3aa: CASSLNSGTSVGEQYF; CDR3nt: TGCGCCAGCAGCTTGAATTCTGGGACTAGCGTAGGTGAGCAGTACTTC
v_gene: TRBV6-2/TRBV6-3; j_gene: TRBJ2-4; abundance: few; d_gene: TRBD2; CDR3aa: CASSGLAGSHVKNIQYF; CDR3nt: TGTGCCAGCAGCGGACTAGCGGGATCCCATGTCAAAAACATTCAGTACTTC
v_gene: TRBV30; j_gene: TRBJ2-1; abundance: few; d_gene: NA; CDR3aa: CAWSSPQYNEQFF; CDR3nt: TGTGCCTGGAGTTCTCCCCAATACAATGAGCAGTTCTTC
v_gene: TRBV13; j_gene: TRBJ1-3; abundance: many; d_gene: NA; CDR3aa: CASQTANSGNTIYF; CDR3nt: TGTGCCAGCCAGACAGCGAACTCTGGAAACACCATATATTTT
v_gene: TRBV11-2; j_gene: TRBJ2-1; abundance: many; d_gene: NA; CDR3aa: CASSPPRWTYNEQFF; CDR3nt: TGTGCCAGCAGCCCCCCGAGGTGGACCTACAATGAGCAGTTCTTC
v_gene: TRBV6-1; j_gene: TRBJ1-2; abundance: NA; d_gene: NA; CDR3aa: CASRPGDGGYTF; CDR3nt: TGTGCCAGCCGTCCCGGAGATGGAGGCTACACCTTC
v_gene: TRBV5-6; j_gene: TRBJ2-3; abundance: many; d_gene: NA; CDR3aa: CASCLVRDSTDTQYF; CDR3nt: TGTGCCAGCTGCTTGGTGCGGGACAGCACAGATACGCAGTATTTT
v_gene: TRBV30; j_gene: TRBJ2-1; abundance: many; d_gene: NA; CDR3aa: CAWREDSRGQFF; CDR3nt: TGTGCCTGGAGAGAGGACAGTCGGGGGCAGTTCTTC
v_gene: TRBV4-1; j_gene: TRBJ2-1; abundance: few; d_gene: NA; CDR3aa: CASSLGPPPNEQFF; CDR3nt: TGCGCCAGCAGCCTGGGACCCCCCCCCAATGAGCAGTTCTTC
v_gene: TRBV29-1; j_gene: TRBJ2-1; abundance: NA; d_gene: TRBD2; CDR3aa: CSQLAGGPNEQFF; CDR3nt: TGCAGCCAACTAGCGGGAGGGCCTAATGAGCAGTTCTTC
v_gene: TRBV12-3/TRBV12-4; j_gene: TRBJ2-2; abundance: NA; d_gene: NA; CDR3aa: CASSSTSYPGELFF; CDR3nt: TGTGCCAGCAGTTCTACTAGTTACCCCGGGGAGCTGTTTTTT
v_gene: TRBV7-9; j_gene: TRBJ2-1; abundance: many; d_gene: TRBD1; CDR3aa: CASSSTGGLSYNEQFF; CDR3nt: TGTGCCAGCAGCTCCACAGGGGGTTTGTCCTACAATGAGCAGTTCTTC
v_gene: TRBV14; j_gene: TRBJ2-1; abundance: few; d_gene: NA; CDR3aa: CASSQDWAIRNNEQFF; CDR3nt: TGTGCCAGCAGCCAAGATTGGGCAATACGGAACAATGAGCAGTTCTTC
v_gene: TRBV28; j_gene: TRBJ1-2; abundance: many; d_gene: NA; CDR3aa: CASREEVLNYGYTF; CDR3nt: TGTGCCAGCAGAGAAGAGGTTTTAAACTATGGCTACACCTTC
v_gene: TRBV11-2; j_gene: TRBJ2-7; abundance: many; d_gene: NA; CDR3aa: CASSLDVKSYEQYF; CDR3nt: TGTGCCAGCAGCTTAGATGTAAAGTCCTACGAGCAGTACTTC
v_gene: TRBV15; j_gene: TRBJ2-1; abundance: NA; d_gene: NA; CDR3aa: CATSQERLPGNEQFF; CDR3nt: TGTGCCACCAGCCAAGAGAGGCTTCCCGGCAATGAGCAGTTCTTC
v_gene: TRBV5-1; j_gene: TRBJ2-2; abundance: few; d_gene: NA; CDR3aa: CASSRDRGRESTGELFF; CDR3nt: TGCGCCAGCAGTCGGGATCGGGGGCGGGAATCCACCGGGGAGCTGTTTTTT
v_gene: TRBV24-1; j_gene: TRBJ1-1; abundance: NA; d_gene: NA; CDR3aa: CATSESGTGGNTEAFF; CDR3nt: TGTGCCACCAGTGAGTCCGGGACGGGGGGGAACACTGAAGCTTTCTTT
v_gene: TRBV6-2/TRBV6-3; j_gene: TRBJ1-2; abundance: NA; d_gene: NA; CDR3aa: CASSVTTANYGYTF; CDR3nt: TGTGCCAGCAGCGTTACGACTGCTAACTATGGCTACACCTTC
v_gene: TRBV6-5; j_gene: TRBJ2-1; abundance: few; d_gene: TRBD2; CDR3aa: CASSYSTSGYNEQFF; CDR3nt: TGTGCCAGCAGTTACTCGACTAGCGGCTACAATGAGCAGTTCTTC
v_gene: TRBV3-1; j_gene: TRBJ2-3; abundance: NA; d_gene: TRBD2; CDR3aa: CASSSRDYTDTQYF; CDR3nt: TGTGCCAGCAGCAGTCGGGACTACACAGATACGCAGTATTTT
v_gene: TRBV6-1; j_gene: TRBJ1-2; abundance: few; d_gene: NA; CDR3aa: CASRGGQSYGYTF; CDR3nt: TGTGCCAGCCGGGGCGGACAGTCCTATGGCTACACCTTC
v_gene: TRBV2; j_gene: TRBJ1-5; abundance: few; d_gene: NA; CDR3aa: CASSGELGQPQHF; CDR3nt: TGTGCCAGCAGTGGAGAGTTGGGTCAGCCCCAGCATTTT
v_gene: TRBV12-3/TRBV12-4; j_gene: TRBJ2-6; abundance: NA; d_gene: TRBD1; CDR3aa: CASGFFFGTANTGANVLTF; CDR3nt: TGTGCCAGCGGCTTTTTCTTCGGGACAGCGAATACTGGGGCCAACGTCCTGACTTTC